This TCR beta chain was identified during a study of regulatory T cells in long-lasting Graves disease. Germline V gives CDR1 KGHSH, CDR2 LQKENI. The CDR3 loop spans 12 amino acids. Arm-PCR of CDR3 regions and iRepertoire HTBI primers were the basis on which TCR beta libraries were built. TCRdb analysed the multiplex PCR reads with MiXCR anew, one entry per CDR3 protein. The sample records 400,000 to 500,000 distinct CDR3 sequences, 16% being singletons. The time point denotes: newly diagnosed GD, antithyroid drugs for less than 3 months. Scientists built the TCR library using RNA that was extracted from PBMCs. Turning to this clonotype: A much larger clone lies one base from this, so it may be a read error.

The same sample was also used in a study of T cells in Graves' hyperthyroidism and ophthalmopathy.

The V call is TRBV18, the J call TRBJ2-1; unclear D gene. This clonotype originated in a woman aged 18-35 years with Graves disease. Sequencing was performed on peripheral blood mononuclear cells (PBMCs), taken at new diagnosis, from a patient treated with antithyroid drugs. The CDR3 loop is CASSPLTDEQSF. CDR3 DNA: TGTGCCAGCTCACCACTTACCGATGAGCAGTCCTTC.